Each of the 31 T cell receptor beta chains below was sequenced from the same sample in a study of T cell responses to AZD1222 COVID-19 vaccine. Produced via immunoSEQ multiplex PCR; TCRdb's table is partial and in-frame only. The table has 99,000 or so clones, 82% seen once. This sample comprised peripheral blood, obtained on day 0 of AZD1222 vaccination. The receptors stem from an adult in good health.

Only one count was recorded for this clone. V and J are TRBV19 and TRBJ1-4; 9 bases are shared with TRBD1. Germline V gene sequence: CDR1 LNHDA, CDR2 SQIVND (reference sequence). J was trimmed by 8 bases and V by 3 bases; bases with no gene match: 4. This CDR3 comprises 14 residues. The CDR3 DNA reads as TGTGCCAGTAGTATGGACAGGGGAGGAGAAAAACTGTTTTTT. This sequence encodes CASSMDRGGEKLFF.

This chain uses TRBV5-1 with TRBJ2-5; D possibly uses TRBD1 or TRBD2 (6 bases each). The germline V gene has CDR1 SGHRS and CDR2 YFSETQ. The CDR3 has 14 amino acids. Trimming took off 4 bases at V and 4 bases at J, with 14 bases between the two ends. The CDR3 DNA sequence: TGCGCCAGCAGCCCGCTCGGGGGCTTAGAGACCCAGTACTTC. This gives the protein CASSPLGGLETQYF.

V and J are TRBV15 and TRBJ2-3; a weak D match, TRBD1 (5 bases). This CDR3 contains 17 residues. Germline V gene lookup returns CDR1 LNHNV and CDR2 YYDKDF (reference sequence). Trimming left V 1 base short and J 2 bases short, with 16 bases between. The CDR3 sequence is CATSRGARVGPTDTQYF. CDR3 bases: TGTGCCACCAGCAGAGGTGCCAGGGTCGGGCCCACAGATACGCAGTATTTT.

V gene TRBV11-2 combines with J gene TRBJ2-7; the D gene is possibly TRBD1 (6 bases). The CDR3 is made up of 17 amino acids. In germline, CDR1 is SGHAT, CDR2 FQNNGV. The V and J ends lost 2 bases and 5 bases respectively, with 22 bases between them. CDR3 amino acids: CASSLSPLAGALHEQYF. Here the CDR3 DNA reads TGTGCCAGCAGCTTATCCCCCCTGGCAGGGGCTCTCCACGAGCAGTACTTC.

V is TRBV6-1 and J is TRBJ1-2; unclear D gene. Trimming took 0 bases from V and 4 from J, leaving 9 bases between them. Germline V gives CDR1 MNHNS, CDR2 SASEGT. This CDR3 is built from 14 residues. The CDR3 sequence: CASSEASSGYGYTF. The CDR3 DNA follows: TGTGCCAGCAGTGAAGCTTCCAGTGGCTATGGCTACACCTTC.

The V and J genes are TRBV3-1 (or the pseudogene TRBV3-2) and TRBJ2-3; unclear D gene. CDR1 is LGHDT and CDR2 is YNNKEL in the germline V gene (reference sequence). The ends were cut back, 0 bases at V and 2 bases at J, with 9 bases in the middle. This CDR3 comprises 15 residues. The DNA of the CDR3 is TGTGCCAGCAGCCAAGAAGGGCTCTTCACAGATACGCAGTATTTT. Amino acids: CASSQEGLFTDTQYF.

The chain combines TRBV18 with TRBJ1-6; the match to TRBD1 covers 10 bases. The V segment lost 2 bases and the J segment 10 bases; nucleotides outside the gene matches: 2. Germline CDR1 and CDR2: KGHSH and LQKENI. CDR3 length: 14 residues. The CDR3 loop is CASSPGTGESPLHF. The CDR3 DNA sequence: TGTGCCAGCTCACCAGGGACAGGGGAATCACCCCTCCACTTT. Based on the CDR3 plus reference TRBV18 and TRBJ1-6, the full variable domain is NAGVMQNPRHLVRRRGQEARLRCSPMKGHSHVYWYRQLPEEGLKFMVYLQKENIIDESGMPKERFSAEFPKEGPSILRIQQVVRGDSAAYFCASSPGTGESPLHFGNGTRLTVT.

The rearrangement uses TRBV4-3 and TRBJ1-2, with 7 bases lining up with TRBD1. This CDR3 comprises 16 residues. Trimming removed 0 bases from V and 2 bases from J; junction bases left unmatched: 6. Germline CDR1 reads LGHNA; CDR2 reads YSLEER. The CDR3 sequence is CASSQDGDSRNYGYTF. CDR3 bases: TGCGCCAGCAGCCAAGATGGGGACAGCAGAAACTATGGCTACACCTTC.

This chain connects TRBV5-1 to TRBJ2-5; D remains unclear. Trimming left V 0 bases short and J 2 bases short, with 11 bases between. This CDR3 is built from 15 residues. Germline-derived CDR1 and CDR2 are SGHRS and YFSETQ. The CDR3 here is CASSLAGPRQETQYF. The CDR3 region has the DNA TGCGCCAGCAGCTTGGCTGGTCCTCGTCAAGAGACCCAGTACTTC.

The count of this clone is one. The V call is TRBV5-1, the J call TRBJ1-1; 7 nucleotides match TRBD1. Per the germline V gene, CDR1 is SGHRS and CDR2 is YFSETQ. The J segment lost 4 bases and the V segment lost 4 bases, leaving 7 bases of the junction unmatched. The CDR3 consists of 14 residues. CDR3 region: CASSTGAGGTEAFF. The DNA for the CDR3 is TGCGCCAGCAGCACTGGGGCAGGGGGCACTGAAGCTTTCTTT.

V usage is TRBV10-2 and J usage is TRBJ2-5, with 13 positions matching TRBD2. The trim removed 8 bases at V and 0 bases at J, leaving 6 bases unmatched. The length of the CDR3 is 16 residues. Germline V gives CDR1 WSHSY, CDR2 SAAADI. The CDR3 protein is CASGTSGEVYQETQYF. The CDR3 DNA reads TGCGCCAGCGGGACTAGCGGGGAGGTATACCAAGAGACCCAGTACTTC.

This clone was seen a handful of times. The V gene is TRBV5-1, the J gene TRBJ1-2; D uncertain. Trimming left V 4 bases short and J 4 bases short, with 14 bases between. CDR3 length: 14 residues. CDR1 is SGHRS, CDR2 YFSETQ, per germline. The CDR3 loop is CASSPPLGPYGYTF. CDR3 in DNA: TGCGCCAGCAGCCCACCGCTCGGGCCCTATGGCTACACCTTC. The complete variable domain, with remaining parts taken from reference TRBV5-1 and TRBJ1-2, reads KAGVTQTPRYLIKTRGQQVTLSCSPISGHRSVSWYQQTPGQGLQFLFEYFSETQRNKGNFPGRFSGRQFSNSRSEMNVSTLELGDSALYLCASSPPLGPYGYTFGSGTRLTVV.

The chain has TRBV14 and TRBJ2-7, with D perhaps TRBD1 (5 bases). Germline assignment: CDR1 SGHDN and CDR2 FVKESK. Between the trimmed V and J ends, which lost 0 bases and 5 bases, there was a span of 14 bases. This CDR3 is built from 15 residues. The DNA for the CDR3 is TGTGCCAGCAGCCAAGAAGAAAGGGTAGGGGACGAGCAGTACTTC. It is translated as CASSQEERVGDEQYF.

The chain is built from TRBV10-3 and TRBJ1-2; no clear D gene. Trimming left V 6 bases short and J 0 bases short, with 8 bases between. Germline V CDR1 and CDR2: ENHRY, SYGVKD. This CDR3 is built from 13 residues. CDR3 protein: CAIRVLTNYGYTF. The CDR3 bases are TGTGCCATCAGGGTGCTTACTAACTATGGCTACACCTTC.

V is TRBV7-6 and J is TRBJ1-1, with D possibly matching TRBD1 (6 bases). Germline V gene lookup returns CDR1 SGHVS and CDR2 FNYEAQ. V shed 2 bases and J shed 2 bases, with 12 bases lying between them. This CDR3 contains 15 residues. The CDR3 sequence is CASSLFRGENTEAFF. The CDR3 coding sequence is TGTGCCAGCAGCTTATTTAGGGGGGAAAACACTGAAGCTTTCTTT.

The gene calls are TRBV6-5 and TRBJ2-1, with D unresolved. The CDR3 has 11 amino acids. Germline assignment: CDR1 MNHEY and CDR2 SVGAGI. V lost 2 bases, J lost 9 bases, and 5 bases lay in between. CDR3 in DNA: TGTGCCAGCAGTTACCCGGGTGAGCAGTTCTTC. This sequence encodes CASSYPGEQFF.

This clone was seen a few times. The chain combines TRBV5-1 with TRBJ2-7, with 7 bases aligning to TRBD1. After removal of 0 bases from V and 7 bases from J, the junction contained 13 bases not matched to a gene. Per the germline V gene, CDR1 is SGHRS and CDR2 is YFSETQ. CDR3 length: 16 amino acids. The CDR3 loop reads CASSLGAGDRAKEQYF. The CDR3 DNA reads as TGCGCCAGCAGCTTGGGCGCGGGTGACAGGGCCAAGGAGCAGTACTTC. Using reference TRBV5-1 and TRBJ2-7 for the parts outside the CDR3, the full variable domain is KAGVTQTPRYLIKTRGQQVTLSCSPISGHRSVSWYQQTPGQGLQFLFEYFSETQRNKGNFPGRFSGRQFSNSRSEMNVSTLELGDSALYLCASSLGAGDRAKEQYFGPGTRLTVT.

CDR3 protein: CASSLGTVEVDGYTF. The DNA of the CDR3 is TGCGCCAGCAGCTTGGGGACTGTAGAAGTAGATGGCTACACCTTC. J is TRBJ1-2 and V is TRBV5-1, with unresolved D. The ends were cut back, 0 bases at V and 6 bases at J, with 15 bases in the middle. Germline CDR1 is SGHRS and CDR2 is YFSETQ. This CDR3 contains 15 residues.

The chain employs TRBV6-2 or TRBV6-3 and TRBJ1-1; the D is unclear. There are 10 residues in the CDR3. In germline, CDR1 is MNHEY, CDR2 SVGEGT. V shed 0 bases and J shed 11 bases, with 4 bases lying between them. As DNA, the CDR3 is TGTGCCAGCAGTTACTCGGGGGCTTTCTTT. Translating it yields CASSYSGAFF.

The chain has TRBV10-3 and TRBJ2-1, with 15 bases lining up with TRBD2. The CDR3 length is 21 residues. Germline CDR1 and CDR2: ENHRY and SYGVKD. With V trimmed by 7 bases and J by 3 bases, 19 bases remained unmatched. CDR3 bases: TGTGCCATCAAGAACCCCCCGGGACTAGCGGGGGGATCGGCCAGCTACAATGAGCAGTTCTTC. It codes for CAIKNPPGLAGGSASYNEQFF.

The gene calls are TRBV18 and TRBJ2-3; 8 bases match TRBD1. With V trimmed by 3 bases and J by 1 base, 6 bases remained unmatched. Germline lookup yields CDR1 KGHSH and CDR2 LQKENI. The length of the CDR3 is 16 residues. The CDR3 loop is CASSPRQGMGTDTQYF. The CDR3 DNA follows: TGTGCCAGCTCACCCAGACAGGGGATGGGCACAGATACGCAGTATTTT.

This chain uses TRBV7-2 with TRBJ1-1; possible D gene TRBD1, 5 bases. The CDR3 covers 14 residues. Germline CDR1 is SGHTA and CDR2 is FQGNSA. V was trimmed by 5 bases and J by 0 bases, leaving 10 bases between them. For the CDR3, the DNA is TGTGCCAGCAGCGCCCGACAGCTGAACACTGAAGCTTTCTTT. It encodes CASSARQLNTEAFF. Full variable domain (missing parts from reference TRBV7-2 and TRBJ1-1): GAGVSQSPSNKVTEKGKDVELRCDPISGHTALYWYRQSLGQGLEFLIYFQGNSAPDKSGLPSDRFSAERTGGSVSTLTIQRTQQEDSAVYLCASSARQLNTEAFFGQGTRLTVV.

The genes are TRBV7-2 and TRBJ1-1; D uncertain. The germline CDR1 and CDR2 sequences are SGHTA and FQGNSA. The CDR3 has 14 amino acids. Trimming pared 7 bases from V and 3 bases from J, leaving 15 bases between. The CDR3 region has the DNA TGTGCCAGCAACCCTTTCGGTTTTTACACTGAAGCTTTCTTT. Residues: CASNPFGFYTEAFF.

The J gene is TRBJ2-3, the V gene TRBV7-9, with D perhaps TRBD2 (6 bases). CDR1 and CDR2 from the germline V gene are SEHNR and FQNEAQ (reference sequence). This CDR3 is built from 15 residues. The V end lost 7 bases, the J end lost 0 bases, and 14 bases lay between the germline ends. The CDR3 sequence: CASTAPGVSTDTQYF. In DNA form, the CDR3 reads TGTGCCAGCACCGCCCCGGGGGTGAGCACAGATACGCAGTATTTT.

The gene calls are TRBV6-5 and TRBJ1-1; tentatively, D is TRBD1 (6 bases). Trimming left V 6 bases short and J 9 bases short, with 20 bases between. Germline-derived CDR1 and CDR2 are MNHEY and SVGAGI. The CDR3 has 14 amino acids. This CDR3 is CASRSRTDRPQAFF. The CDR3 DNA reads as TGTGCCAGCAGATCAAGGACAGACCGGCCCCAAGCTTTCTTT.

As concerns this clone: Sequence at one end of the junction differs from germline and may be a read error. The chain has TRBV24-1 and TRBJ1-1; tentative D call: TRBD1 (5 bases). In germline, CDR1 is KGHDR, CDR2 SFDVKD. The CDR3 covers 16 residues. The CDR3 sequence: CATSVLQGGGTTREGF. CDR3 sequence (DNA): TGTGCCACCAGTGTCCTTCAGGGCGGGGGGACTACCAGGGAGGGCTTT.

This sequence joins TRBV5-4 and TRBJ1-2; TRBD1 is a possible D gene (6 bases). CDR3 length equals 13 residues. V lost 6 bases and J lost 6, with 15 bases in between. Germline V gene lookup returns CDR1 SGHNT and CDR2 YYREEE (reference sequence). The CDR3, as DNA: TGTGCCAGCACCCGTACAGGGCCTAATGGCTACACCTTC. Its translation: CASTRTGPNGYTF.

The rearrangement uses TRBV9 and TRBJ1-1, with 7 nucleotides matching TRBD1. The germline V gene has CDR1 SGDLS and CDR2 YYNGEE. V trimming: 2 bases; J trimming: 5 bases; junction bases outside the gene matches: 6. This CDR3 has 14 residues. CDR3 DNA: TGTGCCAGCAGCGTTTCAGGGGGAGGGACTGAAGCTTTCTTT. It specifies CASSVSGGGTEAFF.

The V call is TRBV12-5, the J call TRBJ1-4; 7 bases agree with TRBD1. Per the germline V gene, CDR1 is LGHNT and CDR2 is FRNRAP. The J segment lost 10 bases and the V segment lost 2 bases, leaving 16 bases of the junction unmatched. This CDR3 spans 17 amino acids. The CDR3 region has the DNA TGTGCTAGTGGTTTGCGTCCCAGGCCAGGGCAGGGGGGAAAACTGTTTTTT. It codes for CASGLRPRPGQGGKLFF.

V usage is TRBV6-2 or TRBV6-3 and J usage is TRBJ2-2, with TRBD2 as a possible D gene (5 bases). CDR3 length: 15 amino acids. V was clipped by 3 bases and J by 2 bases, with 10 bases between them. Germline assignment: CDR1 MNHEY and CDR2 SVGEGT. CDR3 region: CASSYGRLNTGELFF. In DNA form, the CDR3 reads TGTGCCAGCAGTTATGGGAGACTCAACACCGGGGAGCTGTTTTTT.

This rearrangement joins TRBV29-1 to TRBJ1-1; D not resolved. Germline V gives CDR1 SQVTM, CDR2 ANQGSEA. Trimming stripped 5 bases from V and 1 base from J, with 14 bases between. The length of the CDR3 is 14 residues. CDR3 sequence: CSVQGVGANTEAFF. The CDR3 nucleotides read TGCAGCGTTCAAGGTGTGGGTGCGAACACTGAAGCTTTCTTT.